This T cell receptor beta chain was captured by sequencing in a study of blood T cells in healthy people across ages. The overall study: Using template switching, researchers captured about one barcoded beta molecule for each two T cells. Notes on the study in general: Underestimates were what the diversity estimates from one million T cells were considered to be. Among T cells, TCR beta diversity per million cells dropped roughly linearly as age rose.

There are a few counts of this clonotype. Its matching antigen is unknown. The sample, about 9.7 milliliters of peripheral blood, was drawn from each donor. Primed by a sample-barcoded 5' primer and a J-beta primer mix, a second PCR proceeded for about 7 to 12 cycles. TCRdb analysed the 5' RACE reads with MiXCR anew, one entry per CDR3 protein. Of roughly 1,700,000 distinct CDR3 sequences in the sample, approximately 28% were seen once. The TCR originated in a woman aged 25 to 39 in good health. The sample was blood.

The CDR3 nucleotides read TGTGCCAGTTATCGTAGCGGGAGGATCCACGAGCAGTACTTC. Translating it yields CASYRSGRIHEQYF. The chain uses TRBV6-5 and TRBJ2-7, with TRBD2 identical over 10 bases. CDR3 length: 14 residues. Losses at the gene ends were 9 bases for V and 5 bases for J; bases not matched to a gene: 10. CDR1 and CDR2 from the germline V gene are MNHEY and SVGAGI.